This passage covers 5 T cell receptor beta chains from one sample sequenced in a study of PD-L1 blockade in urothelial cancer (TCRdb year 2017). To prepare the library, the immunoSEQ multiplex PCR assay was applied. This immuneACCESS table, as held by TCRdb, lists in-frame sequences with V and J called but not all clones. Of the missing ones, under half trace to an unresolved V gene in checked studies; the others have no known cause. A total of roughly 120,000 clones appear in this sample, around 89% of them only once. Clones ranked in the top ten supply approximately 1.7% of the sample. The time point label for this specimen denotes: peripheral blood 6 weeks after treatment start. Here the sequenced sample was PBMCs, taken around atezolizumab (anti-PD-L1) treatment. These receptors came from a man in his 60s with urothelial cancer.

The CDR3 loop is CASFYEQFF. CDR3 DNA sequence: TGTGCAAGTTTCTACGAGCAGTTCTTC. V usage is TRBV12-2 and J usage is TRBJ2-1; the table calls TRBD2, which could not be checked here. TRBV12-2 is noted as a pseudogene. This CDR3 spans 9 amino acids.

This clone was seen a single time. The CDR3 is CAWSPDSLLGYGYTF. CDR3 DNA: TGTGCCTGGAGTCCCGACAGTCTCCTGGGCTATGGCTACACCTTC. The chain combines TRBV30 with TRBJ1-2, with D perhaps matching TRBD1 (5 bases). Germline loops: CDR1 GTSNPN, CDR2 SVGIG (reference sequence). This CDR3 spans 15 amino acids. V gave up 2 bases and J gave up 4 bases, with 17 bases separating them.

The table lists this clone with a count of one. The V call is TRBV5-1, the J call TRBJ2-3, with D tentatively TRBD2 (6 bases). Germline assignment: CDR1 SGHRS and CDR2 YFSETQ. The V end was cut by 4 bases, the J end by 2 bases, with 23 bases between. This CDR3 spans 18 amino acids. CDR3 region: CASSEVGGLTYTTDTQYF. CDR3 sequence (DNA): TGCGCCAGCAGCGAGGTTGGGGGACTTACTTACACCACAGATACGCAGTATTTT.

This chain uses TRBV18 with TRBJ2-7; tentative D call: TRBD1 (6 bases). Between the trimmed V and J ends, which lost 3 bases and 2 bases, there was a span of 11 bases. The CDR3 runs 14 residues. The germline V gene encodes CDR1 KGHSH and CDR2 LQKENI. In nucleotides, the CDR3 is TGTGCCAGCTCACCGAGACAGGACCCCTACGAGCAGTACTTC. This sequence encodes CASSPRQDPYEQYF.

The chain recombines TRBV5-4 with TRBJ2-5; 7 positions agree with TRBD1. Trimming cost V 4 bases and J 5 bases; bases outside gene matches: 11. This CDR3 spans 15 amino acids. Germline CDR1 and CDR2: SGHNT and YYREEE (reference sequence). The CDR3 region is CASSVDRVNGETQYF. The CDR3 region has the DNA TGTGCCAGCAGCGTTGACAGGGTTAATGGGGAGACCCAGTACTTC.